Each of the 5 T cell receptor beta chains below was sequenced from the same sample in a study of spatial heterogeneity in lung cancer. From the 5' RACE reads, TCRdb called clonotypes with MiXCR, one entry per CDR3 protein. The table has more than 9,000 distinct CDR3 sequences, 8.5% to 10% seen once. Time point in this sample: sample taken at primary tumor resection. No cell sorting; template was whole RNA from tumor, lung tissue or PBMC. Sequenced here: PBMCs, sampled at surgery. The receptors shown here come from a male donor with early-stage non-small cell lung cancer.

By its share, this clonotype is medium-sized. The V and J genes are TRBV7-9 and TRBJ1-2; D gene unclear. The CDR3 loop spans 15 amino acids. Trimming pared 0 bases from V and 2 bases from J, leaving 10 bases between. Germline V gene data show CDR1 as SEHNR and CDR2 as FQNEAQ (reference sequence). CDR3 sequence reads: CASSLAWQTNYGYTF. In DNA, the CDR3 is TGTGCCAGCAGCTTAGCGTGGCAGACCAACTATGGCTACACCTTC. The full variable domain, with the rest looked up from reference TRBV7-9 and TRBJ1-2, is DTGVSQNPRHKITKRGQNVTFRCDPISEHNRLYWYRQTLGQGPEFLTYFQNEAQLEKSRLLSDRFSAERPKGSFSTLEIQRTEQGDSAMYLCASSLAWQTNYGYTFGSGTRLTVV.

This clonotype was counted ten times or more. This chain connects TRBV20-1 to TRBJ1-2; D gene unclear. V lost 1 base, J lost 2 bases, and 8 bases lay in between. Germline V gene sequence: CDR1 DFQATT, CDR2 SNEGSKA (reference sequence). The length of the CDR3 is 13 residues. CDR3 sequence reads: CSARAAENYGYTF. The CDR3 nucleotides read TGCAGTGCTAGAGCAGCCGAGAACTATGGCTACACCTTC.

This clonotype was observed at least ten times. This chain joins TRBV4-1 and TRBJ2-1; D possibly corresponds to TRBD2 (6 bases). The CDR3 spans 14 residues. In germline, CDR1 is MGHRA, CDR2 YSYEKL. Trimming left V 6 bases short and J 9 bases short, with 18 bases between. The CDR3 sequence is CASRPGDAPSEQFF. The CDR3 bases are TGCGCCAGCAGGCCGGGGGATGCCCCAAGTGAGCAGTTCTTC.

This clonotype counts as medium-sized (0.01 to 0.1%). The chain employs TRBV30 and TRBJ2-3, with TRBD1 identical over 9 bases. The CDR3 has 14 residues. Germline CDR1 and CDR2: GTSNPN and SVGIG (reference sequence). V lost 4 bases to trimming and J lost 3 bases; unmatched junction nucleotides: 5. DNA of the CDR3: TGTGCCTGGAACAGGGGGCAGGTGACAGATACGCAGTATTTT. Amino acids: CAWNRGQVTDTQYF. The whole variable domain, filled in from reference TRBV30 and TRBJ2-3, reads SQTIHQWPATLVQPVGSPLSLECTVEGTSNPNLYWYRQAAGRGLQLLFYSVGIGQISSEVPQNLSASRPQDRQFILSSKKLLLSDSGFYLCAWNRGQVTDTQYFGPGTRLTVL.

This clonotype is medium-sized by share. This rearrangement joins TRBV18 to TRBJ1-1, with a possible D match to TRBD1 (6 bases). This CDR3 is 14 amino acids long. Germline V gene lookup returns CDR1 KGHSH and CDR2 LQKENI. Trimming removed 3 bases from V and 8 bases from J, with 16 bases in between. The CDR3: CASSPETGEGEAFF. In nucleotides, the CDR3 is TGTGCCAGCTCACCCGAGACAGGTGAAGGGGAAGCTTTCTTT.